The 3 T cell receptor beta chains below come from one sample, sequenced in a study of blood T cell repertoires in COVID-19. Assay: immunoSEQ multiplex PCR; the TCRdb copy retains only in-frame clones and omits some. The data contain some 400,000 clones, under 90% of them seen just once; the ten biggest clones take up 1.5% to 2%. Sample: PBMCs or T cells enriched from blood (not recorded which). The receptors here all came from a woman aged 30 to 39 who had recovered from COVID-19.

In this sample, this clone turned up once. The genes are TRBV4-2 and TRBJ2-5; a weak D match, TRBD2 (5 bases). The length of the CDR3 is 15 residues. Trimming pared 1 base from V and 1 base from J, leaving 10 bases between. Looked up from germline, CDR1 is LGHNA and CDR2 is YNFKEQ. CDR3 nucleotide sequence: TGTGCCAGCAGCCAAGGTCCCGGAGGCCAAGAGACCCAGTACTTC. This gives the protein CASSQGPGGQETQYF.

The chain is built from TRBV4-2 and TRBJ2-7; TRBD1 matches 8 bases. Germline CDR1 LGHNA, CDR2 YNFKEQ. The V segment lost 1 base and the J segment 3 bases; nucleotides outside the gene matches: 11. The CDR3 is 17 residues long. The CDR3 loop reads CASSQAAPGQERYEQYF. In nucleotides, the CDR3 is TGTGCCAGCAGCCAAGCGGCCCCGGGACAGGAACGCTACGAGCAGTACTTC.

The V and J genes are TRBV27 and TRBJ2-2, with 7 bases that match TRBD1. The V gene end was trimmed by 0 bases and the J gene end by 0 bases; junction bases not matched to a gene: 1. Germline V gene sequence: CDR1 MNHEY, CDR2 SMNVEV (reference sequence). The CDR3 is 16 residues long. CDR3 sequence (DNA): TGTGCCAGCAGTTTATCAGGGACAGCGAACACCGGGGAGCTGTTTTTT. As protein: CASSLSGTANTGELFF.